A selection of T cell receptor beta chains follows, all from one sample in a study of OX40 agonist ivuxolimab in advanced cancers. TCRdb keeps only in-frame clones here, not all; method: immunoSEQ multiplex PCR. The sample has 75,000 to 80,000 clones; about four fifths are singletons. Sequences were derived from CD4+ or CD8+ T cells sorted from blood, sampled in a trial of the OX40 agonist ivuxolimab. The receptors were gathered from an adult with an advanced solid tumor such as melanoma, head and neck, liver or kidney cancer. Both conserved end residues are part of each CDR3. Fields, in order: J gene, clone size, V gene, D gene, CDR3 DNA, CDR3 protein. D genes are given only for firm matches. Clone size is not always given. Where it is, it says once, few, many or a class for expanded clones.

TRBJ1-1,-,TRBV6-5,-,TGTGCCAGCAGGATGGGGCCTTCGAACACTGAAGCTTTCTTT,CASRMGPSNTEAFF
TRBJ2-1,-,TRBV7-2,-,TGTGCCAGCAGCTTGTGGTCGGGACGTTACAATGAGCAGTTCTTC,CASSLWSGRYNEQFF
TRBJ1-4,few,TRBV4-2,-,TGTGCCAGCAGCCAAGAAGGCAGGGAGGAAGAAAAACTGTTTTTT,CASSQEGREEEKLFF
TRBJ1-5,-,TRBV18,TRBD1,TGTGCCAGCTCACCCCAGGGGGCACTCAATCAGCCCCAGCATTTT,CASSPQGALNQPQHF
TRBJ1-3,-,TRBV27,-,TGTGCCAGCAATAAGAAACACTCTGGAAACACCATATATTTT,CASNKKHSGNTIYF
TRBJ1-1,-,TRBV10-3,-,TGTGCCATCAGGGGGGTCCTGGACACTGAAGCTTTCTTT,CAIRGVLDTEAFF
TRBJ2-3,-,TRBV4-2,-,TGTGCCAGCAGCCCTCAGGACTCCCCCGTCGTTAATACGCAGTATTTT,CASSPQDSPVVNTQYF
TRBJ1-4,-,TRBV29-1,-,TGCAGCGTAGGGGCGGGGGCAGGTAATGAAAAACTGTTTTTT,CSVGAGAGNEKLFF
TRBJ1-1,-,TRBV11-1,-,TGTGCCAGCAGCTTAAGGTTTGGCGACACTGAAGCTTTCTTT,CASSLRFGDTEAFF
TRBJ2-7,-,TRBV10-3,TRBD1,TGTGCCATCAGAAAGGGACAGGGCTTCTACGAGCAGTACTTC,CAIRKGQGFYEQYF
TRBJ1-2,few,TRBV7-8,-,TGTGCCAGCAGCAGCTTAGCTGGAGATGGCTACACCTTC,CASSSLAGDGYTF
TRBJ2-7,-,TRBV5-1,-,TGCGCCAGCAGCTCGGGGGGCTCGACGAGCTCCTACGAGCAGTACTTC,CASSSGGSTSSYEQYF
TRBJ2-7,-,TRBV28,TRBD2,TGTGCCAGCAGTTTAGGCGGGAGGTACGAGCAGTACTTC,CASSLGGRYEQYF
TRBJ1-2,few,TRBV5-5,TRBD1,TGTGCCAGCAGCTGGGGACAGGGGCGAAAGGGGCCTAACTATGGCTACACCTTC,CASSWGQGRKGPNYGYTF
TRBJ1-2,-,TRBV5-8,-,TGTGCCAGCAGCGGGGGACGGCGAATTTATGGCTACACCTTC,CASSGGRRIYGYTF
TRBJ2-1,-,TRBV6-5,TRBD1,TGTGCCAGCAGGGTGACCGGGACAGGGAGAAATGAGCAGTTCTTC,CASRVTGTGRNEQFF
TRBJ2-1,-,TRBV29-1,TRBD2,TGCAGCGTAGTACTAGCGGCCTTTGGGAATGAGCAGTTCTTC,CSVVLAAFGNEQFF
TRBJ1-2,-,TRBV28,-,TGTGCCAGCAGATCAGGGTTCGACTATGGCTACACCTTC,CASRSGFDYGYTF
TRBJ1-1,-,TRBV6-1,-,TGTGCCAGCAGCCCAGGGGAGAGAACTGAAGCTTTCTTT,CASSPGERTEAFF
TRBJ1-1,once,TRBV11-2,-,TGTGCCAGCAGCCCTCGGCAGGGTAACACTGAAGCTTTCTTT,CASSPRQGNTEAFF
TRBJ1-1,-,TRBV2,-,TGTGCCAGCAGTGGACGGGGGGGGCTCCTGAACACTGAAGCTTTCTTT,CASSGRGGLLNTEAFF
TRBJ1-4,-,TRBV5-4,-,TGTGCCAGCAGCTTGGGCAGGGGTGCTAATGAAAAACTGTTTTTT,CASSLGRGANEKLFF
TRBJ1-2,-,TRBV5-6,-,TGTGCCAGCAGCTTGTCAGGGCCCGGCTACACCTTC,CASSLSGPGYTF
TRBJ2-7,-,TRBV5-8,-,TGTGCCAGCAGCTTCAGGGCCGAGCAGTACTTC,CASSFRAEQYF
TRBJ1-3,-,TRBV19,-,TGTGCCAGTATGGCGGCACGCAGCTCTGGAAACACCATATATTTT,CASMAARSSGNTIYF
TRBJ1-2,-,TRBV10-3,-,TGTGCCATCAGTGACACTTCGCCTAACTATGGCTACACCTTC,CAISDTSPNYGYTF
TRBJ2-5,-,TRBV13,-,TGTGCCAGCAGCTTAGATTGGGGGGAGACCCAGTACTTC,CASSLDWGETQYF
TRBJ1-5,-,TRBV19,TRBD1,TGTGCCAGTAGTATAGAGCTAGAACGGGACAGGGGGCGACGTGAGGTTCAGCCCCAGCATTTT,CASSIELERDRGRREVQPQHF
TRBJ2-1,-,TRBV21-1,-,TGTGCCAGCAGCCCAATGGACAGGGTTTATAATGAGCAGTTCTTC,CASSPMDRVYNEQFF
TRBJ2-1,-,TRBV11-2,TRBD1,TGTGCCAGCAGCCGAGACAGGGTTGAGCAGTTCTTC,CASSRDRVEQFF
TRBJ2-5,few,TRBV11-3,-,TGTGCCAGCAGCTTACCTTCTGTGACGATAAACCAAGAGACCCAGTACTTC,CASSLPSVTINQETQYF
TRBJ2-7,-,TRBV7-2,TRBD1,TGTGCCAGCAGCTCGACAGGGGGCGAGGGCGAGCAGTACTTC,CASSSTGGEGEQYF
TRBJ1-1,once,TRBV19,-,TGTGCCAGTAGAGAGCGGGGGATTAACACTGAAGCTTTCTTT,CASRERGINTEAFF
TRBJ2-3,-,TRBV30,-,TGTGCCTGGAGTGTGGAGGGGAGCACAGATACGCAGTATTTT,CAWSVEGSTDTQYF
TRBJ2-3,-,TRBV4-1,-,TGCGCCAGCAGCTCCCGCCTGGCTCAGGCCTGGGATACGCAGTATTTT,CASSSRLAQAWDTQYF
TRBJ1-2,-,TRBV5-1,-,TGCGCCAGCAGCTTGTCCGGCGGGACGGCCTATGGCTACACCTTC,CASSLSGGTAYGYTF
TRBJ1-5,few,TRBV11-3,-,TGTGCCAGCAGCTTAAGCCTATCCCAGCCCCAGCATTTT,CASSLSLSQPQHF
TRBJ2-7,-,TRBV6-5,-,TGTGCCAGCAGTTACTCGTACATTCGTGGCGAGCAGTACTTC,CASSYSYIRGEQYF
TRBJ2-3,-,TRBV7-3,-,TGTGCCAGCAGCTTAGGAGTAGGGGCGGCAGATACGCAGTATTTT,CASSLGVGAADTQYF
TRBJ2-5,few,TRBV30,-,TGTGCCTGGAGTTCCAACCGGGGAGCGGTAGAGACCCAGTACTTC,CAWSSNRGAVETQYF
TRBJ2-5,-,TRBV12-2,-,TGTGCAAGTCGCCCTCGCGGTTGGCGACAAGAGACCCAGTACTTC,CASRPRGWRQETQYF
TRBJ1-1,-,TRBV9,-,TGTGCCAGCAGCGCCGGGGGCAGGCCTGAAGCTTTCTTT,CASSAGGRPEAFF
TRBJ1-4,-,TRBV19,TRBD1,TGTGCCAGTAGTCACAGGGGGCCTAATGAAAAACTGTTTTTT,CASSHRGPNEKLFF